This TCR beta chain was identified during a study of a mutant IDH1 vaccine in newly diagnosed glioma. Study background: In weeks 1, 3, 5, 7, 11, 15, 19 and 23, patients were vaccinated. Previous care, which was radiotherapy, temozolomide, or both, most often involved both. Study-wide results and limits: The authors found pseudoprogression apparently unrelated to changes in top peripheral T cell clonotypes.

TCRdb's table, derived via immunoSEQ multiplex PCR, lists solely in-frame clones and lacks some. The sample yields under 45,000 clones, around 74% seen once. The time point: week 23, last vaccination. With topical imiquimod, each dose of the vaccine consisted of 300 ug of mutant IDH1 20-mer peptide. This clone came up once. Its antigen is unknown. The clonotype comes from a man aged 45-65 years with glioma. Sequenced material: PBMCs, taken from a glioma patient whose treatment included an IDH1 peptide vaccine.

The CDR3 DNA sequence: TGTGCCTGGAATCTACAGGGTATCTTGGGCTACACCTTC. Encoded protein: CAWNLQGILGYTF. V is TRBV30 and J is TRBJ1-2, with D possibly being TRBD1 (6 bases). The CDR3 extends over 13 amino acids. Trimming removed 4 bases at V and 8 bases at J, with 17 bases between. Germline V CDR1 and CDR2: GTSNPN, SVGIG (reference sequence).